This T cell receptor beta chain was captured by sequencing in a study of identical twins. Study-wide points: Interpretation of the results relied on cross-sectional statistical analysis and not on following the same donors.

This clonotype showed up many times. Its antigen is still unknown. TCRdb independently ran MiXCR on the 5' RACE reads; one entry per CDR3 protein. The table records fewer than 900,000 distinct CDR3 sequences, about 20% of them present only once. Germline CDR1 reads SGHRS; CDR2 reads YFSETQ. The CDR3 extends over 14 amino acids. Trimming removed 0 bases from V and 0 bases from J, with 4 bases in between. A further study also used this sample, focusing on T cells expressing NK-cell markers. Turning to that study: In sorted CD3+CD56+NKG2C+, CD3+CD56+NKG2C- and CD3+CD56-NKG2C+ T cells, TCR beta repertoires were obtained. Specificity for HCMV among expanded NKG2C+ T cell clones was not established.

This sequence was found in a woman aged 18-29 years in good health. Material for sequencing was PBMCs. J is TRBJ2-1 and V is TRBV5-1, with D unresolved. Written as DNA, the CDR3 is TGCGCCAGCAGCTTGGCTAGCTCCTACAATGAGCAGTTCTTC. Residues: CASSLASSYNEQFF.